The rows below give T cell receptor beta chains drawn from one sample of a study of OX40 agonist ivuxolimab in advanced cancers. TCRdb keeps only in-frame clones here, not all; method: immunoSEQ multiplex PCR. This table has approximately 11,000 clones, around 84% appearing once. The sequences come from CD4+ or CD8+ T cells sorted from blood, collected in a trial of the OX40 agonist ivuxolimab. These receptors originate from an adult with an advanced solid tumor such as melanoma, head and neck, liver or kidney cancer. CDR3s include the opening cysteine and the closing phenylalanine or tryptophan. A D gene is named only where the DNA matches it firmly. Clone size appears in some rows only: once, few, many, or a class for an expanded clone.

>TRBV5-5|.|TRBJ1-1|.
TGTGCCAGCAGCCAACCCGACAGAATGAACACTGAAGCTTTCTTT
CASSQPDRMNTEAFF
>TRBV5-4|.|TRBJ2-3|.
TGTGCCAGCAGCTCTGGGCCCGGAGATACGCAGTATTTT
CASSSGPGDTQYF
>TRBV7-6|.|TRBJ2-7|.
TGTGCCAGCAGCTTAGGTAGCGGCTACGAGCAGTACTTC
CASSLGSGYEQYF
>TRBV4-1|.|TRBJ1-2|.
TGCGCCAGCAGCCATTGGGGAACTAACTATGGCTACACCTTC
CASSHWGTNYGYTF
>TRBV11-2|TRBD1|TRBJ2-7|.
TGTGCCAGCAGCCCCCGGGACAGGGTCGAGCAGTACTTC
CASSPRDRVEQYF
>TRBV2|TRBD2|TRBJ2-7|.
TGTGCCAGCAGCCAAGCGGGGGGGAGCTCCTACGAGCAGTACTTC
CASSQAGGSSYEQYF
>TRBV5-6|.|TRBJ1-1|once
TGTGCCAGCAGCCCGGGGGGCACTGAAGCTTTCTTT
CASSPGGTEAFF
>TRBV12-5|TRBD2|TRBJ2-3|.
TGTGCTAGTGGTTTGTTGGGACTAGCGGCCCCTGATACGCAGTATTTT
CASGLLGLAAPDTQYF
>TRBV7-9|TRBD2|TRBJ2-7|once
TGTGCCAGCAGCTCAACTAGCGGGGGGCCGCTGGACTACGAGCAGTACTTC
CASSSTSGGPLDYEQYF
>TRBV2|.|TRBJ2-2|.
TGTGCCAGCAGTGAAGCGCTTTCAGGACGCCCAGGGGAGCTGTTTTTT
CASSEALSGRPGELFF
>TRBV12-5|TRBD1|TRBJ1-1|.
TGTGCTAGTGGTTTGCCCGAGACAGGGGGCAATTACCCTATGAACACTGAAGCTTTCTTT
CASGLPETGGNYPMNTEAFF
>TRBV6-1|.|TRBJ1-2|.
TGTGCCAGCAGTCCGAGGATGGGGGAGGGTGGCTACACCTTC
CASSPRMGEGGYTF
>TRBV27|.|TRBJ1-6|large
TGTGCCAGCGCCAGATCATATAATTCACCCCTCCACTTT
CASARSYNSPLHF
>TRBV13|.|TRBJ1-1|.
TGTGCCAGCAGCTTATCTCTCCGCACTGAAGCTTTCTTT
CASSLSLRTEAFF
>TRBV4-1|.|TRBJ1-3|.
TGCGCCAGCAGCCAAGTTTTCTCCACCGGCTCTGGAAACACCATATATTTT
CASSQVFSTGSGNTIYF
>TRBV5-1|TRBD2|TRBJ2-2|.
TGCGCCAGCAGCTTGACTAGCGGGGGTGACACCGGGGAGCTGTTTTTT
CASSLTSGGDTGELFF
>TRBV2|TRBD1|TRBJ2-4|.
TGTGCCAGCAGAGAGCCGGGACAGTTGGGCTTC
CASREPGQLGF
>TRBV7-9|.|TRBJ2-7|few
TGTGCCAGCAGCTCCCACGGGCTCTACCGCTACGAGCAGTACTTC
CASSSHGLYRYEQYF
>TRBV4-1|.|TRBJ1-2|.
TGCGCCAGCAGCGAACTAGCTAACTATGGCTACACCTTC
CASSELANYGYTF
>TRBV6-6|.|TRBJ1-1|.
TGTGCCAGCAGTTACTCTTATGGGACAGAAGCTTTCTTT
CASSYSYGTEAFF
>TRBV27|TRBD1|TRBJ1-1|.
TGTGCCAGCAGTTTCTCAGGGGGCCAGAACACTGAAGCTTTCTTT
CASSFSGGQNTEAFF
>TRBV4-2|.|TRBJ2-1|.
TGTGCCAGCAGCCAAGTCGGTGATGAGCAGTTCTTC
CASSQVGDEQFF
>TRBV12-5|.|TRBJ2-1|.
TGTGCTAGTGGTTGGGCCGGGGAGGACCCCTACAATGAGCAGTTCTTC
CASGWAGEDPYNEQFF
>TRBV14|.|TRBJ1-2|few
TGTGCCAGCAGCCAACGGGGACGTATTGTTGCCTATGGCTACACCTTC
CASSQRGRIVAYGYTF
>TRBV30|.|TRBJ1-6|.
TGTGCCTGGAAACATTGGGAGAGCTCCTATAATTCACCCCTCCACTTT
CAWKHWESSYNSPLHF
>TRBV6-6|TRBD2|TRBJ2-3|.
TGTGCCAGCAGTTGGCTAGGCGGGGGGCCCACAGATACGCAGTATTTT
CASSWLGGGPTDTQYF
>TRBV4-1|TRBD1|TRBJ1-6|.
TGCGCCAGCAGCCAAGGCCCGGGACAGACTAATTCACCCCTCCACTTT
CASSQGPGQTNSPLHF
>TRBV5-8|.|TRBJ2-5|.
TGTGCCAGCAGCTTGGAGCCAGCCCAAGAGACCCAGTACTTC
CASSLEPAQETQYF
>TRBV5-4|TRBD1|TRBJ2-1|.
TGTGCCAGCAGCCAAAACAGGGGGCGAGGAAATGAGCAGTTCTTC
CASSQNRGRGNEQFF
>TRBV4-1|TRBD1|TRBJ2-1|once
TGCGCCAGCAGCCAAGGTTTGGGACAGGGGCCCTACAATGAGCAGTTCTTC
CASSQGLGQGPYNEQFF
>TRBV13|.|TRBJ2-1|.
TGTGCCAGCAGCCTCCGGACAAGGATAGGCGAGCAGTTCTTC
CASSLRTRIGEQFF
>TRBV7-3|.|TRBJ1-1|.
TGTGCCAGCAGCTTTGGGGCAGATACTGAAGCTTTCTTT
CASSFGADTEAFF